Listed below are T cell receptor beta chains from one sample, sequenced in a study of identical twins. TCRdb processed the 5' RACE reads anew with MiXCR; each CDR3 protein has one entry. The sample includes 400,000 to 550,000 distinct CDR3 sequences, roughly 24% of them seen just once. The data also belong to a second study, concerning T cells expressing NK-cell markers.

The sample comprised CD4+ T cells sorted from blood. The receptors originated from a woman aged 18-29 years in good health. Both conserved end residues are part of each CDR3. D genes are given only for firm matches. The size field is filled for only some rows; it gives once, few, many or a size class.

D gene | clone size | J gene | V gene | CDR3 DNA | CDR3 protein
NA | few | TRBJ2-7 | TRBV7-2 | TGTGCCAGCAGCGCCGAGAGAGTGGGCGAGCAGTACTTC | CASSAERVGEQYF
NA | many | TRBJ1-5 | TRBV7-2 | TGTGCCAGCAGCCTCCGGGACCCCGGTCAGCCCCAGCATTTT | CASSLRDPGQPQHF
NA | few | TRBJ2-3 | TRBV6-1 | TGTGCCAGCACCCCAAGGACTCCCTCCACAGATACGCAGTATTTT | CASTPRTPSTDTQYF
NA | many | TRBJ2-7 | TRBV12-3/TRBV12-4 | TGTGCCAGCAGCCCCGGGGATGCCTACGAGCAGTACTTC | CASSPGDAYEQYF
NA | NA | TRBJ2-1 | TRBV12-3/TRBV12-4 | TGTGCCAGCAGTTTCTCCCTTACCGTGGCCAATGAGCAGTTCTTC | CASSFSLTVANEQFF
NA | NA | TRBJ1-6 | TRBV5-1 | TGCGCCAGCAGTACGCAGGGGAGCTCCTATAATTCACCCCTCCACTTT | CASSTQGSSYNSPLHF
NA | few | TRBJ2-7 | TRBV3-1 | TGTGCCAGCAGCCAAGATTCCAGTGCGGTCTTC | CASSQDSSAVF
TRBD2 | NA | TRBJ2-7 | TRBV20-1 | TGCAGTGCTACCTCGTGGGGCGGGAGAAACGAGCAGTACTTC | CSATSWGGRNEQYF
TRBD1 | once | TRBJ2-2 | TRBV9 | TGTGCCAGCAGCGCGACTACCAGGGGGACCGGGGAGCTGTTTTTT | CASSATTRGTGELFF
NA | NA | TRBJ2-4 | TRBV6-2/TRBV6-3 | TGTGCCAGCAGTTACTCGGCTGGGGGCATTCAGTACTTC | CASSYSAGGIQYF
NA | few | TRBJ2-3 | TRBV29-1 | TGCAGCGTTCGATTGATCACAGATACGCAGTATTTT | CSVRLITDTQYF
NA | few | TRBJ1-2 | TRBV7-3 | TGTGCCAGCAGCGTCTTTGGGGGCGCGTCGTATGGCTACACCTTC | CASSVFGGASYGYTF
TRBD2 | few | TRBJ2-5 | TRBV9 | TGTGCCAGCACCTTAGGACTAGCGGGAGGTGAGACCCAGTACTTC | CASTLGLAGGETQYF
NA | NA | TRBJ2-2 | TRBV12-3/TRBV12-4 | TGTGCCAGCAGTACGATACAATACCCCGGAGTTATGGCCGGGGAGCTGTTTTTT | CASSTIQYPGVMAGELFF
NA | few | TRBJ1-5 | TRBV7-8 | TGTGCCAGCAGCTTAGAGTCAGGATATAGCAATCAGCCCCAGCATTTT | CASSLESGYSNQPQHF
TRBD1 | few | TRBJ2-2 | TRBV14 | TGTGCCAGCAGCCAATACGGGACAGGGGGAACCGGGGAGCTGTTTTTT | CASSQYGTGGTGELFF
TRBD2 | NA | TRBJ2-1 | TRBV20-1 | TGCAGTGCTCCGGGAGAAGCGGGAAGAAATGAGCAGTTCTTC | CSAPGEAGRNEQFF
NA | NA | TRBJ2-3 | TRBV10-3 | TGTGCCGGACGGGCGACTAGCACAGATACGCAGTATTTT | CAGRATSTDTQYF
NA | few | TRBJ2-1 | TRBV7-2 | TGTGCCAGCAGCCTTGACTATGCTCCGGGGCGTGAGCAGTTCTTC | CASSLDYAPGREQFF
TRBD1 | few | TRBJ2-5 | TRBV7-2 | TGTGCCAGCAGCACCGGACAGGGGAATATTGAGACCCAGTACTTC | CASSTGQGNIETQYF
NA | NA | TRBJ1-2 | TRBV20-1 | TGCAGTGCTAAAGAAGGAGCTAACTATGGCTACACCTTC | CSAKEGANYGYTF
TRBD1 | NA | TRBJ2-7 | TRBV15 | TGTGCCACCCCCCACCCGGACAGGGAGAAAATCTACGAGCAGTACTTC | CATPHPDREKIYEQYF
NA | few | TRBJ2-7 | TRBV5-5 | TGTGCCAGCAGTTATGTAGAGAGTCTGCAGTACTTC | CASSYVESLQYF
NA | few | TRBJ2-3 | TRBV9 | TGTGCCAGCAGCGAGGGTACGGCGCAGTATTTT | CASSEGTAQYF
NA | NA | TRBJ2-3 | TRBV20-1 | TGCAGTCCTAAGGGCGGGAGCACAGATACGCAGTATTTT | CSPKGGSTDTQYF
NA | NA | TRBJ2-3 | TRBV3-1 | TGTGCCAGCAGCCAAGCGGGAGTAGGGACAGATACGCAGTATTTT | CASSQAGVGTDTQYF
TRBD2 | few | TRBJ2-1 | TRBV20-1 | TGCAGTGCTGGACGACTAGCGGGGGGCTCAAATGAGCAGTTCTTC | CSAGRLAGGSNEQFF
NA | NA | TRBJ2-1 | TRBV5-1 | TGCGCCAGCAGCCACAACCCTCTCCGGGACAAGAGCTCCTACAATGAGCAGTTCTTC | CASSHNPLRDKSSYNEQFF
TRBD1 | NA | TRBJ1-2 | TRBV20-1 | TGCAGTGCCGCACTGGGACAGGGGTATGGCGACACCTTC | CSAALGQGYGDTF
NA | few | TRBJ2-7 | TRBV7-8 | TGTGCCAGCAGCGTCAGGACTCTAGGAGGGACGAATGCCCGCGAGCAGTACTTC | CASSVRTLGGTNAREQYF
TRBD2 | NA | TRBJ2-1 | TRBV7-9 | TGTGCCAGCCGCCCACTAGCGGGGGGGCATGAGCAGTTCTTC | CASRPLAGGHEQFF
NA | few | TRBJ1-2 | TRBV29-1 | TGCAGCGCCTCGATAGGTGGAGGCTACACCTTC | CSASIGGGYTF
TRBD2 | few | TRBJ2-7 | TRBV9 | TGTGCCAGCAGCGCCGGGGGGGAAGGATACGAGCAGTACTTC | CASSAGGEGYEQYF
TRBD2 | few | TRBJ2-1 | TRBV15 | TGTGCCACCAGCAGAGGACTAGCGGACTACAATGAGCAGTTCTTC | CATSRGLADYNEQFF
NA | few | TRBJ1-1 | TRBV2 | TGTGCCAGGTACTATACAGCGAACACTGAAGCTTTCTTT | CARYYTANTEAFF
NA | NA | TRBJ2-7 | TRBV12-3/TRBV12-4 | TGTGCCAGCAGTTTATGGCAGGGCACCTACGAGCAGTACTTC | CASSLWQGTYEQYF
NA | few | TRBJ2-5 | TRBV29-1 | TGCAGCGTGGCTAGACAGTGGGAGACCCAGTACTTC | CSVARQWETQYF
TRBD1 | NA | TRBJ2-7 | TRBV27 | TGTGCCAGCAGTTTCACAGGGGTTTCCTACGAGCAGTACTTC | CASSFTGVSYEQYF
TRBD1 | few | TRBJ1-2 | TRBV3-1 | TGTGCCAGCAGCCCACAGGGGCAGGGCTATGGCTACACCTTC | CASSPQGQGYGYTF
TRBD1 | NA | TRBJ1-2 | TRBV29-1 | TGCAGCGCGGCTACAGGGGTGGACTATGGCTACACCTTC | CSAATGVDYGYTF
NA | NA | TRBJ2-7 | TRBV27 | TGTGCCAGCAGGTCAAGCGGCCAGCGGAGCGAGCAGTACTTC | CASRSSGQRSEQYF
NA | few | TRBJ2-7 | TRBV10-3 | TGTGCCATCAAGTCCAGGGGCGACGAGCAGTACTTC | CAIKSRGDEQYF
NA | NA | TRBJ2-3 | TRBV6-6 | TGTGCCAGCAGTTACTCAAGCGATACGCAGTATTTT | CASSYSSDTQYF
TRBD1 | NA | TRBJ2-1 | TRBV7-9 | TGTGCCAGCAGCGGACGGGGACAGGGGGACTCCAAGCAGTTCTTC | CASSGRGQGDSKQFF
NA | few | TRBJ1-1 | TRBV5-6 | TGTGCCAGCAGCGGGACACCTAGGACCACTCAAGAAGCTTTCTTT | CASSGTPRTTQEAFF
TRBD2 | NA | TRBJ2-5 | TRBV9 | TGTGCCAGCAGCTTCGGGACTAGCTGGGGGGAGACCCAGTACTTC | CASSFGTSWGETQYF
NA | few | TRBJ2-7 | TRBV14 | TGTGCCAGCAGCCATCGGCTGTCTTCGCAGTACTTC | CASSHRLSSQYF
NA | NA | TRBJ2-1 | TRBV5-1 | TGCGCCAGCAGCTTGGTGGCAGGGTCGGCCAATGAGCAGTTCTTC | CASSLVAGSANEQFF
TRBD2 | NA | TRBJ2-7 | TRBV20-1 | TGCAGTGCTGAACGCCCTAGCGGCAACCCCTACGAGCAGTACTTC | CSAERPSGNPYEQYF
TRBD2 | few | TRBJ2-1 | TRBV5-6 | TGTGCCAGCAGCTTGACTAGCGGCCTATACAATGAGCAGTTCTTC | CASSLTSGLYNEQFF